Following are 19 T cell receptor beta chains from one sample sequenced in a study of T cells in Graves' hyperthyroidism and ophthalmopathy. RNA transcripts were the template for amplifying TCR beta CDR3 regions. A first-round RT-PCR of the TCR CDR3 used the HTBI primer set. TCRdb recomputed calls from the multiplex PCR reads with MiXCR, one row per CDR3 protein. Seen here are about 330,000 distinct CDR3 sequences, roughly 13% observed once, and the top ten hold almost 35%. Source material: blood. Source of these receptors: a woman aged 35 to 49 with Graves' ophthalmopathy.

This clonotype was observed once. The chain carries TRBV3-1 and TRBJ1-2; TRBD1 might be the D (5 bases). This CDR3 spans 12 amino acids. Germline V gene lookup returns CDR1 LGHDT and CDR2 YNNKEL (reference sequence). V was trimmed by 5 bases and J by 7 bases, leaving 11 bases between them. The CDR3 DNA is TGTGCCAGCAGCGAAGGGACGGCTGGCTACACCTTC. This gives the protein CASSEGTAGYTF.

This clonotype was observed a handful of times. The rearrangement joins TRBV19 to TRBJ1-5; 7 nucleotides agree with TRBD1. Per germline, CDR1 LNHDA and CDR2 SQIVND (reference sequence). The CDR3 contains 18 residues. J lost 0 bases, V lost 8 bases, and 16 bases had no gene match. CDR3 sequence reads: CASRSRQGDFYSNQPQHF. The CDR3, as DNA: TGTGCCAGTCGGAGTCGACAGGGAGATTTTTATAGCAATCAGCCCCAGCATTTT.

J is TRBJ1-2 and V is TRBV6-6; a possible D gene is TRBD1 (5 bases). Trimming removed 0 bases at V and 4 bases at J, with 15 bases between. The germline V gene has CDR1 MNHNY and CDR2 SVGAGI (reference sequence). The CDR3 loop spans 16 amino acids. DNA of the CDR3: TGTGCCAGCAGTTACTCGATTTCGGGGGGGGGCTATGGCTACACCTTC. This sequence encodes CASSYSISGGGYGYTF.

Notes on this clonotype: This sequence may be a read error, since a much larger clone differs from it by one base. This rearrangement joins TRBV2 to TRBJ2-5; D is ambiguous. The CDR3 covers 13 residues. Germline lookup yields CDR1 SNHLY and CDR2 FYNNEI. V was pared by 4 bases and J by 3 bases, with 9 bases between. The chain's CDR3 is CASSGGLKETQYF. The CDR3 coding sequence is TGTGCCAGCAGTGGAGGTTTAAAAGAGACCCAGTACTTC.

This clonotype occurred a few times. The CDR3 loop reads CAWGGTSGRAQETQYF. DNA of the CDR3: TGTGCCTGGGGGGGCACTAGCGGGAGGGCTCAAGAGACCCAGTACTTC. V gene TRBV30 combines with J gene TRBJ2-5, with 13 bases matching TRBD2. J was trimmed by 2 bases and V by 5 bases; bases with no gene match: 8. The CDR3 spans 16 residues. Germline values: CDR1 GTSNPN, CDR2 SVGIG (reference sequence).

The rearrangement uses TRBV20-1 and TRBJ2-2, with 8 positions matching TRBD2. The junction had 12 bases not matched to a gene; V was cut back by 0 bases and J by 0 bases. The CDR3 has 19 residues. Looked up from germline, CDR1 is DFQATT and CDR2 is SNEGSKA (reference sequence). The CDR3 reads CSARDDWLAGPPNTGELFF. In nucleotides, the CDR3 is TGCAGTGCTAGAGATGATTGGCTAGCGGGTCCTCCGAACACCGGGGAGCTGTTTTTT.

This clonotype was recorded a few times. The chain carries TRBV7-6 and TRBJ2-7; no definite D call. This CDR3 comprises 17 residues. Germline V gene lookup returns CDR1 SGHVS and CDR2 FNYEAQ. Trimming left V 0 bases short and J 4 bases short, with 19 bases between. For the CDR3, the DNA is TGTGCCAGCAGCTTAGCGGCCCCCCCAGCCCCCTTATACGAGCAGTACTTC. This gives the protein CASSLAAPPAPLYEQYF.

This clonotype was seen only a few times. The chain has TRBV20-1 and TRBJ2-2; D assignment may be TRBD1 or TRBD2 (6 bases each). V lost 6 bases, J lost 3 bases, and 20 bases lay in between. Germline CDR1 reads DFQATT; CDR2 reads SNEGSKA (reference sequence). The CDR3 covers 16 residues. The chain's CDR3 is CSAERGATRDTGELFF. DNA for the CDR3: TGCAGTGCCGAGAGGGGGGCCACTAGGGACACCGGGGAGCTGTTTTTT.

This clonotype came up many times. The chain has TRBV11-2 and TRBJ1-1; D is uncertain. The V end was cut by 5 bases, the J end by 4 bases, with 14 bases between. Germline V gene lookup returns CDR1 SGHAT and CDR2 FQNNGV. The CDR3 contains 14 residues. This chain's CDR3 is CASSPVFGRTEAFF. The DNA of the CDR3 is TGTGCCAGCAGCCCCGTTTTCGGGCGCACTGAAGCTTTCTTT.

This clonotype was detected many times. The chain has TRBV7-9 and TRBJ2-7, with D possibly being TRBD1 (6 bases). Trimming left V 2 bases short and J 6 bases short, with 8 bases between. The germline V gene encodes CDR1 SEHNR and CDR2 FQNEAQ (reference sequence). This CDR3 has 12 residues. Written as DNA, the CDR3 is TGTGCCAGCAGCTTAACAGGGTTCGAGCAGTACTTC. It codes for CASSLTGFEQYF.

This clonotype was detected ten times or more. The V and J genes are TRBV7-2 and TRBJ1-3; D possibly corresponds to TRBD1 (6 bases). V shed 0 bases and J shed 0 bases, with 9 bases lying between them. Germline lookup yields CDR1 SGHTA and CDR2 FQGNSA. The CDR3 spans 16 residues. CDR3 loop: CASSLARGGSGNTIYF. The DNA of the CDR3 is TGTGCCAGCAGCTTAGCGAGGGGGGGCTCTGGAAACACCATATATTTT.

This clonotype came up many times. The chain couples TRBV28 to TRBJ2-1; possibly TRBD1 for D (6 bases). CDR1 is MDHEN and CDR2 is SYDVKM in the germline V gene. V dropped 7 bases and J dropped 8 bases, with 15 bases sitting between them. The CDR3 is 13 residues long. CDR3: CASNPQGIDEQFF. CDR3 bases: TGTGCCAGCAATCCACAGGGTATCGATGAGCAGTTCTTC.

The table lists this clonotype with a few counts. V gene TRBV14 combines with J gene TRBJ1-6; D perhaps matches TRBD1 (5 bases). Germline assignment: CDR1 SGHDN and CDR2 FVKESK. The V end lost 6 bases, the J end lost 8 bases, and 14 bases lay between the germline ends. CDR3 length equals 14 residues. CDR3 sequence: CASRLVGEHSPLHF. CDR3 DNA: TGTGCCAGCAGATTGGTGGGGGAGCATTCACCCCTCCACTTT. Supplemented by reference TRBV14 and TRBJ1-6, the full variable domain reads EAGVTQFPSHSVIEKGQTVTLRCDPISGHDNLYWYRRVMGKEIKFLLHFVKESKQDESGMPNNRFLAERTGGTYSTLKVQPAELEDSGVYFCASRLVGEHSPLHFGNGTRLTVT.

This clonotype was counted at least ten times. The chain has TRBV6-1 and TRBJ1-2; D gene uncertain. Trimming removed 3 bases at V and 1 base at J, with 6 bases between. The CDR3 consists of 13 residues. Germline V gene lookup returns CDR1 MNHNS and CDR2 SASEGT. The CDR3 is CASSDVYNYGYTF. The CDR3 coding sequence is TGTGCCAGCAGTGATGTGTATAACTATGGCTACACCTTC.

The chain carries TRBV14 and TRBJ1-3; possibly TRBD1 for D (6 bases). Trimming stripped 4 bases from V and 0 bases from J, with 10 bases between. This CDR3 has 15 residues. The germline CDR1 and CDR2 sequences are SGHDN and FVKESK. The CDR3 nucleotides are TGTGCCAGCAGCCGGGGGCGGTTCTCTGGAAACACCATATATTTT. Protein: CASSRGRFSGNTIYF. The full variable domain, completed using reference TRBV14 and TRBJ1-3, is EAGVTQFPSHSVIEKGQTVTLRCDPISGHDNLYWYRRVMGKEIKFLLHFVKESKQDESGMPNNRFLAERTGGTYSTLKVQPAELEDSGVYFCASSRGRFSGNTIYFGEGSWLTVV.

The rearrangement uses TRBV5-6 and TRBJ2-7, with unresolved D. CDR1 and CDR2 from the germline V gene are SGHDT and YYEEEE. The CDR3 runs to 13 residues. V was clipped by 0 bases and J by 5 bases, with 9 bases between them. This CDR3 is CASSLGESDEQYF. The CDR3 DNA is TGTGCCAGCAGCTTGGGAGAATCTGACGAGCAGTACTTC.

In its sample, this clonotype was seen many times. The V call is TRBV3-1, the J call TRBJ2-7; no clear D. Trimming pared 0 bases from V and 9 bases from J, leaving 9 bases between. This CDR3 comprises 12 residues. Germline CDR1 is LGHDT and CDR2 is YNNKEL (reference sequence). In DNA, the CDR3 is TGTGCCAGCAGCCAAGATAAAGGAGTGCAGTACTTC. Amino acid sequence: CASSQDKGVQYF.

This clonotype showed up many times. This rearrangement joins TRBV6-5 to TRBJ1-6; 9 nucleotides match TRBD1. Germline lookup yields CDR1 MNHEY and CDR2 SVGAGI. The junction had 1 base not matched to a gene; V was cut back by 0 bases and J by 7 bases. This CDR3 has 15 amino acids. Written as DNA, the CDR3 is TGTGCCAGCAGTTACTCCGGGACAGGGAATTCACCCCTCCACTTT. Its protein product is CASSYSGTGNSPLHF.

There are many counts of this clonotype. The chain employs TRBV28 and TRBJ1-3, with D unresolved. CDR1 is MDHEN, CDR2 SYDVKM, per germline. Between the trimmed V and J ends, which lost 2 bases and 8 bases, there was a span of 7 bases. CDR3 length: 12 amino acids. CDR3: CASSLLGDTIYF. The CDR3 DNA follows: TGTGCCAGCAGTTTACTCGGGGACACCATATATTTT.